Listed here are 3 T cell receptor beta chains from one sample, sequenced in a study of shared clonotypes between healthy human individuals. Method: immunoSEQ multiplex PCR; TCRdb's copy keeps in-frame clones and lacks some. This table holds about a million clones, around three quarters found once. The sample was memory CD4+ T cells from PBMCs. Subset here: CD45RA-negative fraction. The receptors shown here come from a man aged 18 to 30 in good health. Some clones in this sample may be carry-over from other donors' samples.

This rearrangement joins TRBV5-8 to TRBJ1-4; a possible D gene is TRBD1 (5 bases). This CDR3 contains 15 residues. V lost 0 bases and J lost 7, with 13 bases in between. CDR1 SGHTS and CDR2 YDEGEE come from the germline V gene. This chain's CDR3 is CASSLGPGRSEKLFF. Here the CDR3 DNA reads TGTGCCAGCAGCTTGGGTCCGGGGCGCAGTGAAAAACTGTTTTTT.

The chain links TRBV5-8 to TRBJ2-6; D perhaps matches TRBD1 (5 bases). The V gene's germline CDR1 is SGHTS and CDR2 YDEGEE. This CDR3 has 17 residues. V was shortened by 4 bases and J by 4 bases, with 18 bases between the two germline ends. The CDR3 DNA reads as TGTGCCAGCAGCCTATTCGTACAGGTGCGCGGGGCCAACGTCCTGACTTTC. It encodes CASSLFVQVRGANVLTF.

This chain uses TRBV10-3 with TRBJ2-2; D possibly corresponds to TRBD1 (6 bases). Per the germline V gene, CDR1 is ENHRY and CDR2 is SYGVKD. The CDR3 is 14 residues long. V was shortened by 10 bases and J by 3 bases, with 15 bases between the two germline ends. The CDR3 region has the DNA TGTGCCACCGAGGGCCCAGGGGACACCGGGGAGCTGTTTTTT. Protein sequence: CATEGPGDTGELFF.